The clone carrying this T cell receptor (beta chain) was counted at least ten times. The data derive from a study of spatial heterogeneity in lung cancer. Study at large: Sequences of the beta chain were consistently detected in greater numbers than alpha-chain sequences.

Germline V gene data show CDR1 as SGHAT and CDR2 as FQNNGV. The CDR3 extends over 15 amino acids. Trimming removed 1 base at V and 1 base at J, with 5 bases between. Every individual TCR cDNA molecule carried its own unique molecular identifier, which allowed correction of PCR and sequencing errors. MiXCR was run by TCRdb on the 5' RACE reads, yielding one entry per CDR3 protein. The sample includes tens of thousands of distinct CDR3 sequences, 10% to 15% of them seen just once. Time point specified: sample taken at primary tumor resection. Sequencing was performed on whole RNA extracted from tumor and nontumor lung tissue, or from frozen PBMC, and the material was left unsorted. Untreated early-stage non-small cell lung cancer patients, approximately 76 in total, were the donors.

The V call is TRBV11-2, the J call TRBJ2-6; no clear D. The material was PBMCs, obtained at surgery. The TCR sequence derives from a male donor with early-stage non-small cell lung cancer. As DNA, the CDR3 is TGTGCCAGCAGCTTAGTACGTTCTGGGGCCAACGTCCTGACTTTC. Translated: CASSLVRSGANVLTF.